What follows are 25 T cell receptor beta chains derived from one specimen sequenced in a study of PD-1 blockade in classical Hodgkin lymphoma. This table comes from immunoSEQ multiplex PCR, and its TCRdb copy is limited to in-frame clones, with some not included. This sample has more than 50,000 clones, with roughly nine tenths found just once. All patients relapsed after autologous stem cell transplantation, and brentuximab vedotin exposure varied. This material consisted of peripheral blood mononuclear cells (PBMCs), taken at baseline. The receptors shown here come from a human donor with classical Hodgkin lymphoma.

This clone was seen only once. This chain connects TRBV28 to TRBJ1-5; D gene ambiguous. The germline CDR1 and CDR2 sequences are MDHEN and SYDVKM. The CDR3 contains 16 residues. V was pared by 6 bases and J by 7 bases, with 22 bases between. The CDR3 sequence: CASSPRAWQKTQPQHF. CDR3 sequence (DNA): TGTGCCAGCAGCCCCCGGGCATGGCAGAAGACACAGCCCCAGCATTTT.

This rearrangement joins TRBV2 to TRBJ1-5; D is uncertain. Germline CDR1 reads SNHLY; CDR2 reads FYNNEI. The CDR3 contains 13 residues. V was trimmed by 5 bases and J by 5 bases, leaving 10 bases between them. Here the CDR3 DNA reads TGTGCCAGCAGTTGGGGTGGGGATCAGCCCCAGCATTTT. It codes for CASSWGGDQPQHF. The whole variable domain, filled in from reference TRBV2 and TRBJ1-5, reads EPEVTQTPSHQVTQMGQEVILRCVPISNHLYFYWYRQILGQKVEFLVSFYNNEISEKSEIFDDQFSVERPDGSNFTLKIRSTKLEDSAMYFCASSWGGDQPQHFGDGTRLSIL.

The chain employs TRBV6-6 and TRBJ2-7; D remains unclear. The CDR3 spans 11 residues. V was cut by 5 bases and J by 4 bases, with 6 bases left in between. From germline, CDR1 is MNHNY and CDR2 SVGAGI (reference sequence). The CDR3, as DNA: TGTGCCAGCAGTACTGGGTACGAGCAGTACTTC. Encoded protein: CASSTGYEQYF.

The chain links TRBV25-1 to TRBJ2-5, with a possible D match to TRBD1 (5 bases). The germline CDR1 and CDR2 sequences are MGHDK and SYGVNS. The CDR3 covers 14 residues. V lost 5 bases, J lost 4 bases, and 14 bases lay in between. This CDR3 is CASSRQQLRETQYF. The CDR3 region has the DNA TGTGCCAGCAGTCGACAGCAATTAAGAGAGACCCAGTACTTC.

This clone has just one count. The chain uses TRBV4-2 and TRBJ2-5; no clear D gene. Germline loops: CDR1 LGHNA, CDR2 YNFKEQ. The length of the CDR3 is 14 residues. The V and J ends lost 5 bases and 0 bases respectively, with 10 bases between them. CDR3 region: CASSSNGHQETQYF. The CDR3 DNA reads TGTGCCAGCAGCTCCAACGGCCACCAAGAGACCCAGTACTTC.

The chain is built from TRBV7-9 and TRBJ1-5, with D unresolved. V was clipped by 5 bases and J by 2 bases, with 16 bases between them. Germline values: CDR1 SEHNR, CDR2 FQNEAQ (reference sequence). This CDR3 has 16 amino acids. The CDR3 DNA reads as TGTGCCAGCAGCACGGACCGGTTTGGGCGCAATCAGCCCCAGCATTTT. Its translation is CASSTDRFGRNQPQHF.

This clone was observed once. The gene calls are TRBV5-1 and TRBJ2-1; D unresolved. Trimming took off 1 base at V and 0 bases at J, with 5 bases between the two ends. CDR3 size: 14 residues. Germline CDR1 is SGHRS and CDR2 is YFSETQ. Written as DNA, the CDR3 is TGCGCCAGCAGCTTGACAAGCTCCTACAATGAGCAGTTCTTC. Protein sequence: CASSLTSSYNEQFF.

V is TRBV7-6 and J is TRBJ1-4; D remains unclear. CDR1 SGHVS and CDR2 FNYEAQ come from the germline V gene. The V and J ends lost 1 base and 8 bases respectively, with 14 bases between them. CDR3 size: 15 residues. As DNA, the CDR3 is TGTGCCAGCAGCTTAGGGCAGGCCATTTCGGAAAAACTGTTTTTT. It is translated as CASSLGQAISEKLFF.

The genes are TRBV6-1 and TRBJ1-5, with D unclear. V was shortened by 4 bases and J by 3 bases, with 16 bases between the two germline ends. CDR1 is MNHNS, CDR2 SASEGT, per germline. The CDR3 is 16 amino acids. In nucleotides, the CDR3 is TGTGCCAGCAGTGTCCAATCGGCGCGGAACAATCAGCCCCAGCATTTT. As protein: CASSVQSARNNQPQHF.

This clone is labeled medium-sized. This sequence joins TRBV6-6 and TRBJ1-5; D perhaps matches TRBD1 (6 bases). V was clipped by 4 bases and J by 3 bases, with 16 bases between them. This CDR3 comprises 16 residues. Germline V gene sequence: CDR1 MNHNY, CDR2 SVGAGI (reference sequence). As DNA, the CDR3 is TGTGCCAGCAGTTTTCCCATCGGACAGCCCAATCAGCCCCAGCATTTT. It encodes CASSFPIGQPNQPQHF.

This chain joins TRBV27 and TRBJ1-2, with D possibly matching TRBD1 (6 bases). CDR3 length: 13 residues. V was shortened by 2 bases and J by 4 bases, with 8 bases between the two germline ends. Germline assignment: CDR1 MNHEY and CDR2 SMNVEV (reference sequence). The DNA of the CDR3 is TGTGCCAGCAGTTTAATCAGGGGCTATGGCTACACCTTC. Translating gives CASSLIRGYGYTF.

This clone was observed a single time. The CDR3 sequence is CASRYGYTF. The CDR3 DNA follows: TGCGCCAGCAGGTATGGCTACACCTTC. The chain employs TRBV5-1 and TRBJ1-2; D remains ambiguous. Trimming left V 5 bases short and J 5 bases short, with 1 base between. Germline loops: CDR1 SGHRS, CDR2 YFSETQ. CDR3 size: 9 residues.

This clone was seen only once. The genes are TRBV2 and TRBJ2-1, with 9 bases lining up with TRBD1. J lost 6 bases, V lost 6 bases, and 18 bases had no gene match. This CDR3 region has 18 residues. Germline V CDR1 and CDR2: SNHLY, FYNNEI. CDR3 in DNA: TGTGCCAGCAGGGGGACAGGGTCTGACCTTAACCCCACCAATGAGCAGTTCTTC. Its protein is CASRGTGSDLNPTNEQFF.

The rearrangement uses TRBV13 and TRBJ2-7; D may correspond to TRBD1 or TRBD2 (6 bases each). CDR3 length: 13 residues. Germline CDR1 is PRHDT and CDR2 is FYEKMQ (reference sequence). Trimming shortened V by 1 base and J by 7 bases, and 11 bases separated the two germline ends. CDR3 loop: CASSLVLGGEQYF. The CDR3 nucleotides are TGTGCCAGCAGCTTAGTCCTAGGGGGGGAGCAGTACTTC.

The rearrangement joins TRBV2 to TRBJ2-4; 8 bases are shared with TRBD2. CDR3 length: 17 amino acids. After removal of 4 bases from V and 0 bases from J, the junction contained 8 bases not matched to a gene. Germline CDR1 SNHLY, CDR2 FYNNEI. Here the CDR3 reads CASSVPGGGLAKNIQYF. The CDR3 nucleotides read TGTGCCAGCAGTGTCCCAGGCGGGGGGTTAGCCAAAAACATTCAGTACTTC. The variable domain in full, with the rest retrieved from reference TRBV2 and TRBJ2-4, is EPEVTQTPSHQVTQMGQEVILRCVPISNHLYFYWYRQILGQKVEFLVSFYNNEISEKSEIFDDQFSVERPDGSNFTLKIRSTKLEDSAMYFCASSVPGGGLAKNIQYFGAGTRLSVL.

This chain connects TRBV20-1 to TRBJ2-7; D is ambiguous. V lost 6 bases, J lost 3 bases, and 9 bases lay in between. The CDR3 has 11 residues. The V gene's germline CDR1 is DFQATT and CDR2 SNEGSKA (reference sequence). The CDR3, as DNA: TGCAGTGCCCATGTCGGCTACGAGCAGTACTTC. Residues: CSAHVGYEQYF.

The chain joins TRBV28 to TRBJ1-1; 7 bases agree with TRBD1. This CDR3 is 15 amino acids long. V was clipped by 4 bases and J by 0 bases; unmatched bases: 5. Germline values: CDR1 MDHEN, CDR2 SYDVKM. This chain's CDR3 is CASSYDRAVNTEAFF. The CDR3 DNA sequence: TGTGCCAGCAGTTACGACAGGGCCGTGAACACTGAAGCTTTCTTT.

V gene TRBV9 combines with J gene TRBJ2-1; a weak D match, TRBD2 (7 bases). The ends were cut back, 4 bases at V and 6 bases at J, with 20 bases in the middle. Germline lookup yields CDR1 SGDLS and CDR2 YYNGEE. The CDR3 has 16 amino acids. Here the CDR3 DNA reads TGTGCCAGCAGCAGAGCGTCGGGGGGCGTCCTCAATGAGCAGTTCTTC. Protein product: CASSRASGGVLNEQFF.

To note about this clone: Other DNA sequences in the sample encode the same CDR3. The rearrangement links TRBV27 to TRBJ2-7, with D perhaps being TRBD1 or TRBD2 (5 bases each). Trimming left V 1 base short and J 5 bases short, with 6 bases between. The CDR3 length is 12 residues. Germline CDR1 is MNHEY and CDR2 is SMNVEV (reference sequence). CDR3 residues: CASSLLGDEQYF. In DNA form, the CDR3 reads TGTGCCAGCAGTTTATTGGGGGACGAGCAGTACTTC.

The chain carries TRBV6-5 and TRBJ1-1; a possible D gene is TRBD1 (5 bases). Trimming cost V 0 bases and J 4 bases, with 12 bases left between them. The CDR3 length is 15 residues. CDR1 and CDR2 from the germline V gene are MNHEY and SVGAGI. CDR3 residues: CASSYSTPGITEAFF. Written as DNA, the CDR3 is TGTGCCAGCAGTTACTCGACCCCAGGGATCACTGAAGCTTTCTTT.

J is TRBJ2-2 and V is TRBV19; 10 nucleotides align to TRBD1. Germline V gene sequence: CDR1 LNHDA, CDR2 SQIVND (reference sequence). Unmatched junction bases numbered 12, after V lost 10 bases and J lost 1 base. The CDR3 has 17 amino acids. In DNA form, the CDR3 reads TGTGCCACCCTCGGGACAGGGGAGAAGGGGAACACCGGGGAGCTGTTTTTT. Its protein product is CATLGTGEKGNTGELFF.

This chain connects TRBV7-9 to TRBJ2-5, with 12 bases aligning to TRBD2. V dropped 1 base and J dropped 2; count of bases not matched to a gene: 2. Per germline, CDR1 SEHNR and CDR2 FQNEAQ (reference sequence). The CDR3 is made up of 16 amino acids. CDR3 sequence: CASSLGTSGAQETQYF. The CDR3 region has the DNA TGTGCCAGCAGCTTAGGGACTAGCGGGGCACAAGAGACCCAGTACTTC.

This clone has only one observation. The chain carries TRBV6-5 and TRBJ1-1, with 10 bases aligning to TRBD1. The CDR3 totals 15 residues. Germline CDR1 reads MNHEY; CDR2 reads SVGAGI. V shed 0 bases and J 4 bases; nucleotides not matched to a gene: 2. The CDR3 region is CASSYSGQGTTEAFF. In DNA, the CDR3 is TGTGCCAGCAGTTACTCGGGACAGGGGACCACTGAAGCTTTCTTT.

The chain is built from TRBV19 and TRBJ1-1; no firm D call. The CDR3 consists of 13 residues. V was clipped by 2 bases and J by 5 bases, with 9 bases between them. Germline V gene sequence: CDR1 LNHDA, CDR2 SQIVND (reference sequence). The CDR3, as DNA: TGTGCCAGTAGTATAAGCATGGGAACTGAAGCTTTCTTT. Translated: CASSISMGTEAFF.

The rearrangement links TRBV10-2 to TRBJ1-1, with D uncertain. The CDR3 loop spans 13 amino acids. V was shortened by 10 bases and J by 0 bases, with 12 bases between the two germline ends. The germline V gene encodes CDR1 WSHSY and CDR2 SAAADI. CDR3 bases: TGCGCCACCCTGGGGAGGCTGAACACTGAAGCTTTCTTT. As protein: CATLGRLNTEAFF.